What follows describes a single TCR beta chain. Assignment of participants to cohorts was predicated upon participant-reported clinical history. This specimen belongs to a study of blood T cell repertoires in COVID-19. There are 14 residues in the CDR3. Germline CDR1 reads SGDLS; CDR2 reads YYNGEE. V was shortened by 3 bases and J by 4 bases, with 11 bases between the two germline ends. The assay was immunoSEQ multiplex PCR, and TCRdb's table has in-frame clones only and misses some. The sample yields fewer than 450,000 clones, nearly 90% seen once. This chain joins TRBV9 and TRBJ1-3, with D possibly TRBD1 on 5 matching bases. The source of this sequence is a woman aged 40 to 55 with acute COVID-19. Material for sequencing was PBMCs or T cells enriched from blood (not recorded which). Here the CDR3 DNA reads TGTGCCAGCAGCGCCACAGGTAACGGAAACACCATATATTTT. Translation: CASSATGNGNTIYF.